These 17 T cell receptor beta chains originate from one sample sequenced in a study of CD8+CD57+ T cells in acquired aplastic anemia. Those patients picked for sequencing had displayed CD8+CD57+ cell expansion on flow cytometry. Using genomic DNA as the template, TCR beta VDJ and CDR3 profiling was carried out. MiXCR, applied by TCRdb to the reads, yields one record per CDR3 protein. The sample carries 200,000 or so distinct CDR3 sequences, roughly 50% recorded once. Sequencing was carried out using sorted CD4+, CD8+, or CD8+CD57+ T cells (not recorded which) from PBMCs. The source of these receptors is a human donor with aplastic anemia.

The V call is TRBV6-5, the J call TRBJ1-5, with D perhaps matching TRBD1 (6 bases). CDR1 and CDR2 from the germline V gene are MNHEY and SVGAGI. With 5 bases removed from V and 7 bases from J, the gap between germline ends came to 12 bases. CDR3 length: 13 residues. CDR3: CASSRGGEQPQHF. The CDR3, as DNA: TGTGCCAGCAGTAGGGGGGGGGAACAGCCCCAGCATTTT.

The chain links TRBV2 to TRBJ2-1, with TRBD2 identical over 11 bases. There are 15 residues in the CDR3. V trimming: 6 bases; J trimming: 4 bases; junction bases outside the gene matches: 5. Germline assignment: CDR1 SNHLY and CDR2 FYNNEI. CDR3 bases: TGTGCCAGCAGGGCCGGGACTAGCGGTTACAATGAGCAGTTCTTC. It codes for CASRAGTSGYNEQFF.

The chain carries TRBV24-1 and TRBJ2-1; 11 bases are a match to TRBD2. The V segment lost 8 bases and the J segment 6 bases; nucleotides outside the gene matches: 5. This CDR3 has 14 residues. Germline V gene data show CDR1 as KGHDR and CDR2 as SFDVKD. The CDR3 nucleotides are TGTGCCACCAAGAGACTAGCGGGGATCAATGAGCAGTTCTTC. As protein: CATKRLAGINEQFF.

The table lists this clonotype with a few counts. V gene TRBV2 combines with J gene TRBJ2-7, with 11 bases fitting TRBD1. Looked up from germline, CDR1 is SNHLY and CDR2 is FYNNEI. The CDR3 sequence is 15 residues long. V lost 11 bases, J lost 7 bases, and 16 bases stayed unmatched. CDR3 DNA: TGTGCCGCCTCCAACCCGGGACAGGGGGGGGAAGAGCAGTACTTC. Translation: CAASNPGQGGEEQYF.

This chain joins TRBV19 and TRBJ1-2; D is perhaps TRBD1 (5 bases). This CDR3 spans 13 amino acids. V lost 6 bases to trimming and J lost 6 bases, with 14 bases between them. From germline, CDR1 is LNHDA and CDR2 SQIVND (reference sequence). As DNA, the CDR3 is TGTGCCAGTAGGACGACAGTATTTGATGGCTACACCTTC. Translation gives CASRTTVFDGYTF.

With respect to this clonotype: Given a much more abundant clone one base away, this may be a read error. The chain has TRBV2 and TRBJ2-2; the D gene is possibly TRBD1 (6 bases). The CDR3 sequence is 15 residues long. Germline V gives CDR1 SNHLY, CDR2 FYNNEI. CDR3 sequence (DNA): TGCGCCAGCAGTGTGGCAGGGGTGAAATCCGGGGAGCTGTTTTTT. Translated: CASSVAGVKSGELFF.

This clonotype is medium-sized. The V call is TRBV20-1, the J call TRBJ2-3; TRBD2 matches at 9 bases. This CDR3 has 16 amino acids. Trimming cost V 0 bases and J 0 bases; bases outside gene matches: 4. The germline V gene has CDR1 DFQATT and CDR2 SNEGSKA (reference sequence). For the CDR3, the DNA is TGCAGTGCTAGAGATAGACTAGCGGTTAGCACAGATACGCAGTATTTT. Its translation: CSARDRLAVSTDTQYF.

The rearrangement links TRBV3-1 to TRBJ2-7; D might be TRBD1 (5 bases). Germline loops: CDR1 LGHDT, CDR2 YNNKEL (reference sequence). This CDR3 has 14 amino acids. Trimming left V 4 bases short and J 2 bases short, with 12 bases between. This chain's CDR3 is CASSRQGGPYEQYF. CDR3 sequence (DNA): TGTGCCAGCAGCCGGCAGGGTGGTCCCTACGAGCAGTACTTC.

The V gene is TRBV7-2, the J gene TRBJ2-1, with D uncertain. The ends were cut back, 1 base at V and 6 bases at J, with 16 bases in the middle. CDR1 is SGHTA and CDR2 is FQGNSA in the germline V gene. CDR3 length equals 16 residues. CDR3 in DNA: TGTGCCAGCAGCTTAGGGCGAGGTGGGGATCCCAATGAGCAGTTCTTC. Amino acids: CASSLGRGGDPNEQFF.

This clonotype turned up a few times. The chain combines TRBV3-1 with TRBJ2-2; D gene unclear. The CDR3 spans 14 residues. Germline lookup yields CDR1 LGHDT and CDR2 YNNKEL (reference sequence). V was trimmed by 3 bases and J by 4 bases, leaving 9 bases between them. As DNA, the CDR3 is TGTGCCAGCAGCCAGGGATGGGGCACCGGGGAGCTGTTTTTT. Its translation: CASSQGWGTGELFF.

The V gene is TRBV24-1, the J gene TRBJ1-6; D remains ambiguous. CDR1 is KGHDR, CDR2 SFDVKD, per germline. This CDR3 is built from 12 residues. Between the trimmed V and J ends, which lost 9 bases and 8 bases, there was a span of 10 bases. The CDR3 region has the DNA TGTGCCACCTCCTCTGGAGATTCACCCCTCCACTTT. Its protein is CATSSGDSPLHF.

This clonotype was seen once. The chain links TRBV2 to TRBJ2-1; D gene uncertain. CDR1 and CDR2 from the germline V gene are SNHLY and FYNNEI. V lost 5 bases and J 3 bases, leaving 11 bases between the germline ends. CDR3 length equals 14 residues. The CDR3 coding sequence is TGTGCCAGCAGTCCGACGCCGTTCTACAATGAGCAGTTCTTC. Amino acid sequence: CASSPTPFYNEQFF.

The chain joins TRBV19 to TRBJ1-1, with 7 bases lining up with TRBD1. The CDR3 extends over 14 amino acids. Losses at the gene ends were 5 bases for V and 0 bases for J; bases not matched to a gene: 3. Per the germline V gene, CDR1 is LNHDA and CDR2 is SQIVND (reference sequence). This CDR3 is CASSQQGLNTEAFF. For the CDR3, the DNA is TGTGCCAGTAGTCAACAGGGGCTGAACACTGAAGCTTTCTTT.

V is TRBV6-1 and J is TRBJ2-7; D is tentatively TRBD1 or TRBD2 (5 bases each). Trimming cost V 2 bases and J 0 bases, with 17 bases left between them. Germline V gene data show CDR1 as MNHNS and CDR2 as SASEGT. This CDR3 is 17 amino acids long. Here the CDR3 reads CASSEHYRGLPSYEQYF. CDR3 nucleotides: TGTGCCAGCAGTGAACATTATCGGGGCTTGCCCTCCTACGAGCAGTACTTC.

This clonotype was seen many times. This chain connects TRBV20-1 to TRBJ1-1; TRBD1 matches 7 bases. The V and J ends lost 4 bases and 0 bases, in that order; junction bases with no gene match: 2. Germline V gives CDR1 DFQATT, CDR2 SNEGSKA (reference sequence). This CDR3 has 13 residues. The CDR3 spells CSAKGQLNTEAFF. The DNA for the CDR3 is TGCAGTGCTAAGGGACAGCTGAACACTGAAGCTTTCTTT.

In this sample, this clonotype turned up many times. The rearrangement joins TRBV5-1 to TRBJ2-2; no definite D call. CDR3 length: 14 residues. Deletions cut 3 bases from V and 0 bases from J, with 6 bases between. The germline gives CDR1 SGHRS, CDR2 YFSETQ. The CDR3 loop is CASSSQTNTGELFF. The CDR3 nucleotides read TGCGCCAGCAGCTCTCAGACGAACACCGGGGAGCTGTTTTTT.

V usage is TRBV10-3 and J usage is TRBJ1-6, with TRBD1 as a possible D gene (5 bases). Germline V gene sequence: CDR1 ENHRY, CDR2 SYGVKD. The germline V and J ends were trimmed by 2 bases and 0 bases, with 11 bases remaining between them. This CDR3 region has 17 residues. The CDR3 DNA sequence: TGTGCCATCAGTGAGAGGGGTTCTAGCTCCTATAATTCACCCCTCCACTTT. It specifies CAISERGSSSYNSPLHF.